This record looks at one TCR beta chain sequence and its context. As yet, its antigen is unknown. TCRdb re-called the 5' RACE reads, yielding one record per CDR3 amino acid sequence without DNA. Its clone listing holds a few hundred thousand distinct CDR3 sequences. This sample is part of a study of monozygotic twins with inflammatory bowel disease. General study findings and limits: IBD patients, compared with healthy twins, shared fewer clonotypes with others (especially with disease activity).

The germline V gene encodes CDR1 LGHNA and CDR2 YSLEER. This CDR3 has 16 residues. Unsorted whole blood yielded the total RNA, with T cells left unselected. The gene calls are TRBV4-3 and TRBJ2-1; TCRdb returns TRBD1, unconfirmable since there is no DNA. The sample comprised blood. The origin of this receptor is a human donor with ulcerative colitis or Crohn's disease, or a healthy co-twin of an affected twin (not recorded which). CDR3 loop: CASSQDGGAGYNEQFF.